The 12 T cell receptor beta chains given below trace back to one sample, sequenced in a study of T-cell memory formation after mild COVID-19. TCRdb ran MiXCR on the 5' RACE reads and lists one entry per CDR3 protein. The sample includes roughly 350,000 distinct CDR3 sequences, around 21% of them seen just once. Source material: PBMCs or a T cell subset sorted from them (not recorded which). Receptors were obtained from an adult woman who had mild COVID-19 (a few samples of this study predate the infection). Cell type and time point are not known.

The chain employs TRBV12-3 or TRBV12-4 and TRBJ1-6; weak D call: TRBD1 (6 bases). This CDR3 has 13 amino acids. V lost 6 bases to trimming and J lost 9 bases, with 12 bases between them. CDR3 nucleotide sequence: TGTGCCAGCAGCCCCCCGGGGGCTTCACCCCTCCACTTT. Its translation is CASSPPGASPLHF.

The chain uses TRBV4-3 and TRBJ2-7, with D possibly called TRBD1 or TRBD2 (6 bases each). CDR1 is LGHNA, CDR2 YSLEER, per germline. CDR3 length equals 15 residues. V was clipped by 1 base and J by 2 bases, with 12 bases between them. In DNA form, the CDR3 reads TGCGCCAGCAGCCAAGGCCGGGGGCTCACCTACGAGCAGTACTTC. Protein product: CASSQGRGLTYEQYF.

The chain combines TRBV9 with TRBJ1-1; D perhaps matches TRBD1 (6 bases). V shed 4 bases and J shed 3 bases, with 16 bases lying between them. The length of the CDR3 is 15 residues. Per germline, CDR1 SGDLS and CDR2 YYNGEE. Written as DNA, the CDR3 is TGTGCCAGCAGCCCGAAGCCAGGGGCTGACACTGAAGCTTTCTTT. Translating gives CASSPKPGADTEAFF.

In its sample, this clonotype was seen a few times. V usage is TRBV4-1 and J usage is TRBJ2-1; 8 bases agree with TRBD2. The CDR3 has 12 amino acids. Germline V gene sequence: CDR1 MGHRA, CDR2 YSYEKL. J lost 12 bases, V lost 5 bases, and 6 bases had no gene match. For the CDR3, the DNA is TGCGCCAGCAGCACTTTAGCGGGATTGCAGTTCTTC. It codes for CASSTLAGLQFF.

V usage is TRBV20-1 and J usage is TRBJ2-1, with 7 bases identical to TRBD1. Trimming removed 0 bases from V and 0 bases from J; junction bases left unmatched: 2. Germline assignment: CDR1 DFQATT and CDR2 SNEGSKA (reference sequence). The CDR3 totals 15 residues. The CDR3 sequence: CSARDSGGSYNEQFF. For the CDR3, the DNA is TGCAGTGCTAGAGACTCAGGGGGCTCCTACAATGAGCAGTTCTTC.

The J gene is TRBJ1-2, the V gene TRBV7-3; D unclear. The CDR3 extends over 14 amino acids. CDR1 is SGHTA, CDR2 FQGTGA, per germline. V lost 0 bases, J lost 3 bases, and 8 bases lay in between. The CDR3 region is CASSLTHGDYGYTF. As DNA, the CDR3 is TGTGCCAGCAGCTTAACGCACGGGGACTATGGCTACACCTTC.

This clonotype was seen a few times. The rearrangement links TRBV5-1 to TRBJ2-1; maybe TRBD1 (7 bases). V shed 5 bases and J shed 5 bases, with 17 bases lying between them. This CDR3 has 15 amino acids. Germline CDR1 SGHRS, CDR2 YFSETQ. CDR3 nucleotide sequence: TGCGCCAGCAGAGGCGGAGGGGGCATGGACAATGAGCAGTTCTTC. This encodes CASRGGGGMDNEQFF.

The CDR3 nucleotides read TGTGCCAGCAGCGCGGGGGACAGGTTTGGCTACACCTTC. The encoded protein is CASSAGDRFGYTF. The chain links TRBV9 to TRBJ1-2, with 8 bases lining up with TRBD1. The CDR3 is 13 amino acids. V shed 3 bases, J shed 7 bases, and the junction held 5 bases outside the gene matches. From germline, CDR1 is SGDLS and CDR2 YYNGEE. Full variable domain (rest looked up from reference TRBV9 and TRBJ1-2): DSGVTQTPKHLITATGQRVTLRCSPRSGDLSVYWYQQSLDQGLQFLIQYYNGEERAKGNILERFSAQQFPDLHSELNLSSLELGDSALYFCASSAGDRFGYTFGSGTRLTVV.

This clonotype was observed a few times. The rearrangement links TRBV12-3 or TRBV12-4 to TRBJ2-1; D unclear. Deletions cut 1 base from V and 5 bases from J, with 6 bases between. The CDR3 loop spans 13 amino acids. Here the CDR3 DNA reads TGTGCCAGCAGTTTAGACGGCAACAATGAGCAGTTCTTC. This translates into CASSLDGNNEQFF.

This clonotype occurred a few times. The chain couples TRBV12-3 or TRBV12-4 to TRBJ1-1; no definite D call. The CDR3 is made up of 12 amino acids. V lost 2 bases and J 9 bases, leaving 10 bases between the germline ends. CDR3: CASSLTDRKAFF. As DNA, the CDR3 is TGTGCCAGCAGTTTAACGGACCGGAAAGCTTTCTTT.

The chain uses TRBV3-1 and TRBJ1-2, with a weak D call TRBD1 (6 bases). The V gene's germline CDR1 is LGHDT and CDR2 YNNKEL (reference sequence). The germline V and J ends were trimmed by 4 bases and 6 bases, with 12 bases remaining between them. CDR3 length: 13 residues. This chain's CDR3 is CASSLKDSHGYTF. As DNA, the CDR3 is TGTGCCAGCAGCCTGAAGGACAGCCATGGCTACACCTTC. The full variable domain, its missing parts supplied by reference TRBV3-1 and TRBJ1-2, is DTAVSQTPKYLVTQMGNDKSIKCEQNLGHDTMYWYKQDSKKFLKIMFSYNNKELIINETVPNRFSPKSPDKAHLNLHINSLELGDSAVYFCASSLKDSHGYTFGSGTRLTVV.

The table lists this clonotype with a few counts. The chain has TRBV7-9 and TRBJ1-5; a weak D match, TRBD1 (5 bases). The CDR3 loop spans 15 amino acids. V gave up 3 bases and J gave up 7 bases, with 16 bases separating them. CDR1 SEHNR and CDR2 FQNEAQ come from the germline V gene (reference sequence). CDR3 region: CASSLDRGGSQPQHF. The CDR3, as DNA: TGTGCCAGCAGCTTGGACCGGGGGGGGAGCCAGCCCCAGCATTTT.